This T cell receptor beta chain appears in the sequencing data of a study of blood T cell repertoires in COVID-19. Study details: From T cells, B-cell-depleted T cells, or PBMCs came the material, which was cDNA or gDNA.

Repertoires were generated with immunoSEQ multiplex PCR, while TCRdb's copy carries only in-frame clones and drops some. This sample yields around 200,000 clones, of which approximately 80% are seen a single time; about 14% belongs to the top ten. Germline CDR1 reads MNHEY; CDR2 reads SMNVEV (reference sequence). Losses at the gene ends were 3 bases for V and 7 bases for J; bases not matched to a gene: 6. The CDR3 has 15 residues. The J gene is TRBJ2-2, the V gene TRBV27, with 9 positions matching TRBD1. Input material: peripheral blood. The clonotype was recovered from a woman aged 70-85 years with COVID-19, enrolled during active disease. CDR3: CASSFTGGRIGELFF. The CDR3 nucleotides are TGTGCCAGCAGTTTTACAGGGGGCAGAATCGGGGAGCTGTTTTTT.